This record covers a single T cell receptor (beta chain). This specimen comes from a study of cytomegalovirus exposure and HLA in healthy donors. Overall study context: Prior work identified some 120 million unique TCR beta sequences in 190 million or so T cells.

PCR employed 60 Vbeta and 13 Jbeta primers. Authors' data handling: Unique TCR beta chains totaled roughly 81 million in a later count, with roughly 11 million of them shared. Assay used: immunoSEQ multiplex PCR; TCRdb lists only in-frame clones, some missing. Clone size and the V and J calls come from that table; the DNA yielded D and trimming. The data contain 150,000 to 200,000 clones, about 80% of them singletons. Germline V CDR1 and CDR2: SGHTA, FQGNSA. Deletions cut 3 bases from V and 0 bases from J, with 17 bases between. This CDR3 has 17 residues. This chain links TRBV7-2 with TRBJ1-2, with a tentative D call TRBD1 (6 bases). Specimen: PBMCs. The receptor's source is a woman in her thirties in good health and CMV-seronegative. CDR3 protein: CASSFLKGGGSNYGYTF. DNA for the CDR3: TGTGCCAGCAGCTTTCTTAAGGGGGGGGGTTCTAACTATGGCTACACCTTC.